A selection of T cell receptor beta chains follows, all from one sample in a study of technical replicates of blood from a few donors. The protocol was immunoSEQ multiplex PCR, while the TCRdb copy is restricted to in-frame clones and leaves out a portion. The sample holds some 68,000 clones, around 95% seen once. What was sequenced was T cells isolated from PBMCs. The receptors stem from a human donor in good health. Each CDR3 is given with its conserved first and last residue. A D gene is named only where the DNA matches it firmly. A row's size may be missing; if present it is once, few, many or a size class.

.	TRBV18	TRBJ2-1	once	CASSPPPWTGLVGRGANEQFF	TGTGCCAGCTCACCACCCCCCTGGACGGGATTAGTTGGCCGGGGGGCCAATGAGCAGTTCTTC
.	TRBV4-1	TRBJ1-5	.	CASSPGVTSNQPQHF	TGCGCCAGCAGTCCAGGGGTGACAAGCAATCAGCCCCAGCATTTT
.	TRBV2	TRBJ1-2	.	CASRVGAYGYTF	TGTGCCAGCAGAGTGGGCGCATATGGCTACACCTTC
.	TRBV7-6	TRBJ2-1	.	CASSPYSGLGYNEQFF	TGTGCCAGCAGCCCATACTCAGGGCTAGGGTACAATGAGCAGTTCTTC
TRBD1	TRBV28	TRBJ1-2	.	CASSLSPSGGAEGYTF	TGTGCCAGCAGTTTGTCACCATCAGGGGGCGCAGAAGGCTACACCTTC
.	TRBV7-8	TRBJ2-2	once	CASSLVARVGDTGELFF	TGTGCCAGCAGCTTAGTAGCCAGGGTCGGTGACACCGGGGAGCTGTTTTTT
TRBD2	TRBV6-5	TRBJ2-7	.	CANGLAGVYEQYF	TGTGCCAACGGACTAGCGGGAGTCTACGAGCAGTACTTC
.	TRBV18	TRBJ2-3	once	CASSPVSGSTDTQYF	TGTGCCAGCTCACCAGTAAGCGGTAGCACAGATACGCAGTATTTT
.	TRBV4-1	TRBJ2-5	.	CASSQYGDSLRTQYF	TGCGCCAGCAGCCAGTACGGAGACTCCTTGAGGACCCAGTACTTC
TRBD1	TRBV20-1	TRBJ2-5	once	CSVQGQETQYF	TGCAGTGTACAGGGGCAAGAGACCCAGTACTTC
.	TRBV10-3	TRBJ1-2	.	CAISPAGDYGYTF	TGTGCCATCAGTCCGGCAGGGGACTATGGCTACACCTTC
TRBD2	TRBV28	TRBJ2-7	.	CATWGASGDQQYF	TGTGCCACCTGGGGGGCTAGCGGGGATCAGCAGTACTTC
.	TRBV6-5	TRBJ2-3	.	CASTPTGVQDTQYF	TGTGCCAGCACCCCGACGGGGGTGCAGGATACGCAGTATTTT
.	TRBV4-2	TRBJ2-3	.	CASSKGGGPQDTQYF	TGTGCCAGCAGCAAAGGGGGGGGGCCGCAAGATACGCAGTATTTT
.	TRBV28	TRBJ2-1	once	CASSPRLGGNEQFF	TGTGCCAGCAGTCCCCGACTCGGAGGTAATGAGCAGTTCTTC
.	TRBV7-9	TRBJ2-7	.	CASSFQENSYEQYF	TGTGCCAGCAGCTTCCAGGAAAACTCCTACGAGCAGTACTTC
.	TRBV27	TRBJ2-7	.	CASRSIRDLDEQYF	TGTGCCAGCAGGAGTATCCGGGATCTGGACGAGCAGTACTTC
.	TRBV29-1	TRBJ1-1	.	CSVARMWQANTEAFF	TGCAGCGTTGCCCGAATGTGGCAGGCCAACACTGAAGCTTTCTTT
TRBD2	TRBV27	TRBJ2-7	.	CASSAGTTYEQYF	TGTGCCAGCAGTGCCGGGACTACCTACGAGCAGTACTTC
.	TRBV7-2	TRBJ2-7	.	CASSLALAPYEQYF	TGTGCCAGCAGCTTAGCTCTAGCACCCTACGAGCAGTACTTC
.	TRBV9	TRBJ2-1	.	CASSAGVSGYNEQFF	TGTGCCAGCAGCGCCGGAGTTAGCGGATACAATGAGCAGTTCTTC
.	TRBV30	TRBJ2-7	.	CAWAGSYEQYF	TGTGCCTGGGCAGGATCCTACGAGCAGTACTTC
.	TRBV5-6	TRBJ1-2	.	CASTGRGRYGYTF	TGTGCCAGCACCGGACGAGGGCGCTATGGCTACACCTTC
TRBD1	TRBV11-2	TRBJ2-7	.	CASSYGQGARNEQYF	TGTGCCAGCAGCTACGGACAGGGGGCAAGGAACGAGCAGTACTTC
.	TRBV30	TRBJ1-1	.	CAWTFPWGGTEAFF	TGTGCCTGGACCTTCCCTTGGGGGGGCACTGAAGCTTTCTTT
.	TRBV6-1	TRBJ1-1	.	CASSERGGERLVAFF	TGTGCCAGCAGTGAACGTGGTGGAGAACGTCTCGTAGCTTTCTTT
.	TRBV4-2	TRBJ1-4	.	CASSQVPPDIVKLFF	TGTGCCAGCAGCCAAGTGCCTCCGGACATAGTTAAACTGTTTTTT
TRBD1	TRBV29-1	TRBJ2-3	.	CSVALGQGGDTQYF	TGCAGCGTCGCACTCGGACAGGGGGGCGATACGCAGTATTTT
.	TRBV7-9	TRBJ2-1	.	CASNKNSHEQFF	TGTGCCAGCAACAAAAATAGCCATGAGCAGTTCTTC
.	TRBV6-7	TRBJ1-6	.	CASSYPLNWGGGNSPLHF	TGTGCCAGCAGTTATCCCTTGAACTGGGGGGGCGGGAATTCACCCCTCCACTTT
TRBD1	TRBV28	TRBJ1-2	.	CASSSSGTGGGNYGYTF	TGTGCCAGCAGTTCCTCCGGGACAGGGGGCGGAAACTATGGCTACACCTTC
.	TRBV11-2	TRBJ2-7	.	CASSFVEGYEQYF	TGTGCCAGCAGTTTCGTTGAGGGCTACGAGCAGTACTTC
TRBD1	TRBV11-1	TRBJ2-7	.	CASSTIPQDRGGREQYF	TGTGCCAGCAGCACCATCCCTCAGGACAGGGGTGGGAGGGAGCAGTACTTC
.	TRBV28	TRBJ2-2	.	CASWGLVGELFF	TGTGCCAGCTGGGGGCTGGTCGGGGAGCTGTTTTTT
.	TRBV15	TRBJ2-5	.	CATSRDTSGGETQYF	TGTGCCACCAGCAGAGATACCAGCGGAGGAGAGACCCAGTACTTC
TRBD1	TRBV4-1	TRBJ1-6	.	CASSQPRQGANSPLHF	TGCGCCAGCAGCCAACCCCGACAGGGAGCTAATTCACCCCTCCACTTT
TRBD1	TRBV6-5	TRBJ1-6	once	CASNPGQANSPLHF	TGTGCCAGCAACCCGGGACAGGCGAATTCACCCCTCCACTTT
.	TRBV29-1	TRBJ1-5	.	CSVEDWREDQPQHF	TGCAGCGTTGAAGATTGGCGGGAGGATCAGCCCCAGCATTTT
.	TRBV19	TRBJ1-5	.	CASSEEGRQPQHF	TGTGCCAGTAGTGAGGAGGGACGTCAGCCCCAGCATTTT
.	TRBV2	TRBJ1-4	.	CASQGFGEKLFF	TGTGCCAGCCAGGGTTTCGGCGAAAAACTGTTTTTT
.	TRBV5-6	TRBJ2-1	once	CASSLWQSYNEQFF	TGTGCCAGCAGCTTGTGGCAGTCTTACAATGAGCAGTTCTTC
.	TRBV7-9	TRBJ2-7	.	CASSLDQLAAISEF	TGTGCCAGCAGCTTAGACCAGCTAGCTGCGATCTCTGAATTC
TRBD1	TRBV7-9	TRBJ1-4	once	CASSSDRVVGEKLFF	TGTGCCAGCAGCTCGGACAGGGTTGTTGGTGAAAAACTGTTTTTT
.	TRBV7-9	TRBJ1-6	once	CASRLTGGNSPLHF	TGTGCCAGCAGATTAACGGGAGGTAATTCACCCCTCCACTTT
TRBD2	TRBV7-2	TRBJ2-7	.	CASSLGASGKAYEQYF	TGTGCCAGCAGCTTAGGAGCTAGCGGGAAGGCCTACGAGCAGTACTTC
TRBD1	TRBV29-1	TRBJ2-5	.	CSAEDRIETQYF	TGCAGCGCCGAGGACAGGATAGAGACCCAGTACTTC
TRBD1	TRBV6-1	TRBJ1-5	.	CASSDGTAWQPQHF	TGTGCCAGCAGTGACGGGACAGCTTGGCAGCCCCAGCATTTT
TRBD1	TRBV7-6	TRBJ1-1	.	CASSKGQGGFTEAFF	TGTGCCAGCAGTAAGGGACAGGGTGGTTTCACTGAAGCTTTCTTT
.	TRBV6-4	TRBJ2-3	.	CASSDSEATTQYF	TGTGCCAGCAGTGACTCGGAGGCTACTACGCAGTATTTT
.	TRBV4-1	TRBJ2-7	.	CASSQEGLNAGYEQYF	TGCGCCAGCAGCCAAGAGGGTTTGAATGCAGGCTACGAGCAGTACTTC
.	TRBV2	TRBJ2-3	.	CATDSNTDTQYF	TGTGCCACCGACAGCAACACAGATACGCAGTATTTT
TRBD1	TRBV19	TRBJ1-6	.	CASRGQNYSSYNSPLHF	TGTGCCAGTAGGGGACAGAACTACAGCTCCTATAATTCACCCCTCCACTTT
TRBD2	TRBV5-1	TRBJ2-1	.	CASSLVGTSADEQFF	TGCGCCAGCAGCTTGGTGGGGACTAGCGCGGATGAGCAGTTCTTC